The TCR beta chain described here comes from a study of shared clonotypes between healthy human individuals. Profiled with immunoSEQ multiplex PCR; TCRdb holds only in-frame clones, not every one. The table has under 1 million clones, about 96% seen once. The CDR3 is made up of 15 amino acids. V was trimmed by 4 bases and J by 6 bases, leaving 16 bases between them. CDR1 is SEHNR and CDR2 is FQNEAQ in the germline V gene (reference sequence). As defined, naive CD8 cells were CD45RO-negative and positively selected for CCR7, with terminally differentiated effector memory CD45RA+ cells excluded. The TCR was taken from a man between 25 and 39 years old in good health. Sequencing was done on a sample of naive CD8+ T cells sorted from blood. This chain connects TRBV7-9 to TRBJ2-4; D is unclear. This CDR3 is CASSSPSRVINIQYF. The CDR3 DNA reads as TGTGCCAGCAGCTCCCCAAGTAGAGTCATAAACATTCAGTACTTC.